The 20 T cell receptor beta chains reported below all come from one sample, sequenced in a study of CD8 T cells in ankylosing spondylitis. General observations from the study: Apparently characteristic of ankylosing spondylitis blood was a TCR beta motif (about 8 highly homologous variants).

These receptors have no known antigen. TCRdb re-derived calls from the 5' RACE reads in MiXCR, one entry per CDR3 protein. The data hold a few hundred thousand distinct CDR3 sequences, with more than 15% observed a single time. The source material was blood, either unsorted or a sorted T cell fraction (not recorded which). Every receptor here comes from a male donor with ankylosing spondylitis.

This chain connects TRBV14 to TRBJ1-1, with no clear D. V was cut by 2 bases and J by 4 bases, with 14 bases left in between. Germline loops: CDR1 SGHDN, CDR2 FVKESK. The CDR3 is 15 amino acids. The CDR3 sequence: CASSQTLLRGTEAFF. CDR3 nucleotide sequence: TGTGCCAGCAGCCAAACACTCCTGCGAGGCACTGAAGCTTTCTTT.

The CDR3 coding sequence is TGTGCCAGCAGCTCAACCCAGGACAATCAGCCCCAGCATTTT. It codes for CASSSTQDNQPQHF. The rearrangement uses TRBV7-8 and TRBJ1-5, with D unclear. Trimming took off 4 bases at V and 3 bases at J, with 10 bases between the two ends. This CDR3 is built from 14 residues. Germline assignment: CDR1 SGHVS and CDR2 FQNEAQ. The complete variable domain, with remaining parts taken from reference TRBV7-8 and TRBJ1-5, reads GAGVSQSPRYKVAKRGQDVALRCDPISGHVSLFWYQQALGQGPEFLTYFQNEAQLDKSGLPSDRFFAERPEGSVSTLKIQRTQQEDSAVYLCASSSTQDNQPQHFGDGTRLSIL.

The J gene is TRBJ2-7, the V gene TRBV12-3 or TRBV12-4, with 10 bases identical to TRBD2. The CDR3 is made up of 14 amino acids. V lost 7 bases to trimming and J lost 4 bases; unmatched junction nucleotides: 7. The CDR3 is CASTRAGGSYEQYF. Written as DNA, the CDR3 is TGTGCCAGCACCAGAGCGGGAGGGAGTTACGAGCAGTACTTC.

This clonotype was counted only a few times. The CDR3 is CASSPLGKDTQYF. The CDR3 DNA sequence: TGTGCCAGCTCACCACTGGGCAAGGATACGCAGTATTTT. V gene TRBV18 combines with J gene TRBJ2-3; D not resolved. Trimming stripped 1 base from V and 6 bases from J, with 8 bases between. The germline CDR1 and CDR2 sequences are KGHSH and LQKENI. The CDR3 sequence is 13 residues long. Full variable domain (missing parts from reference TRBV18 and TRBJ2-3): NAGVMQNPRHLVRRRGQEARLRCSPMKGHSHVYWYRQLPEEGLKFMVYLQKENIIDESGMPKERFSAEFPKEGPSILRIQQVVRGDSAAYFCASSPLGKDTQYFGPGTRLTVL.

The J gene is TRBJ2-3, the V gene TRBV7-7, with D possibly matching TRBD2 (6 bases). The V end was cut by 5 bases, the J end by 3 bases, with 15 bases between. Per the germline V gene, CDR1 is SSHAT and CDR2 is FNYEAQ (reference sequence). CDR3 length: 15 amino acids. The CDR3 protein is CASSRAGSVTDTQYF. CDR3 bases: TGTGCCAGCAGCAGGGCCGGGAGTGTTACAGATACGCAGTATTTT.

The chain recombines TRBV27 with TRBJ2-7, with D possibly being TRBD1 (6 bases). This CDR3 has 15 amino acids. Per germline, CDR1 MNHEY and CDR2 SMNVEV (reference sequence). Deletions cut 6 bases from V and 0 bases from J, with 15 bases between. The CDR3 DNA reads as TGTGCCAGCAGCCTTTCAATCAGGGGCTCCTACGAGCAGTACTTC. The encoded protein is CASSLSIRGSYEQYF.

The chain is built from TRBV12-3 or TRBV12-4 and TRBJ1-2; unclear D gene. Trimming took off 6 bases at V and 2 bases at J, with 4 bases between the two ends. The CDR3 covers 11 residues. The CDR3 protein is CASRQNYGYTF. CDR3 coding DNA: TGTGCCAGCAGGCAGAACTATGGCTACACCTTC.

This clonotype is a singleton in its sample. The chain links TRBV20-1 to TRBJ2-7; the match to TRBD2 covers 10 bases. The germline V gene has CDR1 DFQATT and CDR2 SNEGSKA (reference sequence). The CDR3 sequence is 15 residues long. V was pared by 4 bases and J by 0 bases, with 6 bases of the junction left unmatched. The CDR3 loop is CSAKGLAGASYEQYF. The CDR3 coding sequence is TGCAGTGCTAAGGGGCTAGCGGGGGCCTCCTACGAGCAGTACTTC.

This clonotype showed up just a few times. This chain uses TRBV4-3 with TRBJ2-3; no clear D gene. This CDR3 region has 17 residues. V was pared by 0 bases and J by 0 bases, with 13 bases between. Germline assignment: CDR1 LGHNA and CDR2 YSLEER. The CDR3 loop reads CASSQEPRLGSTDTQYF. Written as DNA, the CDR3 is TGCGCCAGCAGCCAAGAGCCTCGATTGGGAAGCACAGATACGCAGTATTTT.

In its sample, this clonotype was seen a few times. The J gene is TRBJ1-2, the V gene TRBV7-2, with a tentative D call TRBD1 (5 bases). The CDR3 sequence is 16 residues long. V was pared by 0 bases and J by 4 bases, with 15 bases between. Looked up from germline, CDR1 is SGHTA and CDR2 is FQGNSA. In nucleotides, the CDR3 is TGTGCCAGCAGCTTAGCGCTAGTCGGGCAGGGCTATGGCTACACCTTC. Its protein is CASSLALVGQGYGYTF.

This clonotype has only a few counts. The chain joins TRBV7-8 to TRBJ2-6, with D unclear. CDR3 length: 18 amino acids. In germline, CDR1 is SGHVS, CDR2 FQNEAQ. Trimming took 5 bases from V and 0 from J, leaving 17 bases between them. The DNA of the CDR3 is TGTGCCAGCAGCCCCCCGCCAGGCCCGATCTCTGGGGCCAACGTCCTGACTTTC. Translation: CASSPPPGPISGANVLTF.

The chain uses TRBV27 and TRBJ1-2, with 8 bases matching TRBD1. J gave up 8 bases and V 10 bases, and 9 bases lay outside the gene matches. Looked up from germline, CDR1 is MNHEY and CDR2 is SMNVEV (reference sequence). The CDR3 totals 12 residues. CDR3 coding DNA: TGTGCCACCTCTCCAGGGGGCATAGGCTACACCTTC. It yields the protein CATSPGGIGYTF.

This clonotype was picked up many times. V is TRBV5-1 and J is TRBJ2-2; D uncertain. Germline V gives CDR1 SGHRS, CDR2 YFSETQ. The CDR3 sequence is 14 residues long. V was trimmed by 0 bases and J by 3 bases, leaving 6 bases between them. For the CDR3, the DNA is TGCGCCAGCAGCTTGGGTGACTACACCGGGGAGCTGTTTTTT. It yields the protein CASSLGDYTGELFF.

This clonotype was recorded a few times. Here the CDR3 DNA reads TGTGCCAGCAGGCGCCAGGGCTACGAGCAGTACTTC. This translates into CASRRQGYEQYF. The V call is TRBV6-5, the J call TRBJ2-7, with a tentative D call TRBD1 (5 bases). This CDR3 spans 12 amino acids. Germline V gene data show CDR1 as MNHEY and CDR2 as SVGAGI. The germline V and J ends were trimmed by 6 bases and 3 bases, with 9 bases remaining between them.

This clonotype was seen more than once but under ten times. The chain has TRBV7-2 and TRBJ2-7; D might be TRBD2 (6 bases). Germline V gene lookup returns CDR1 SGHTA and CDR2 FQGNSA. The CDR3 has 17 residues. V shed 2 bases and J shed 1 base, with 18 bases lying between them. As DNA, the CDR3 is TGTGCCAGCAGCTTAACGTATTTAGCGGCCGATTCCTACGAGCAGTACTTC. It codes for CASSLTYLAADSYEQYF. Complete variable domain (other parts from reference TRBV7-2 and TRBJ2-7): GAGVSQSPSNKVTEKGKDVELRCDPISGHTALYWYRQSLGQGLEFLIYFQGNSAPDKSGLPSDRFSAERTGGSVSTLTIQRTQQEDSAVYLCASSLTYLAADSYEQYFGPGTRLTVT.

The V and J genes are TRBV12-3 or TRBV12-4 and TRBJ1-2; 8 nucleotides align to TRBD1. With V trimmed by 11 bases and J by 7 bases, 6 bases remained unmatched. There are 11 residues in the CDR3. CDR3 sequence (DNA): TGTGCCTCAACAGGGGGAATTGGCTACACCTTC. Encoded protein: CASTGGIGYTF.

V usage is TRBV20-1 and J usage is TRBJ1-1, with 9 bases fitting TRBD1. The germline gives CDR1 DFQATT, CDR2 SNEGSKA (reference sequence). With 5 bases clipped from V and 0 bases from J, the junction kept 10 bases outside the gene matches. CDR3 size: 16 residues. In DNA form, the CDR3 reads TGCAGTGCTGAAAATCCGGGACAGGGAATGAACACTGAAGCTTTCTTT. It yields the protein CSAENPGQGMNTEAFF.

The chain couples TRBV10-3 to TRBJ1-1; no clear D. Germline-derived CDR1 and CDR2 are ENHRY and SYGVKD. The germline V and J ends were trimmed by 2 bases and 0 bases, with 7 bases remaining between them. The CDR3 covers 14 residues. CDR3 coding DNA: TGTGCCATCAGTGAGGCCACAGTGAACACTGAAGCTTTCTTT. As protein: CAISEATVNTEAFF.

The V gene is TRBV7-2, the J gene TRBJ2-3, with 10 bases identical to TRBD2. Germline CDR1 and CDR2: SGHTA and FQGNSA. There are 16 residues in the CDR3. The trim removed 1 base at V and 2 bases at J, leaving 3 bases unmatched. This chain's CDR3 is CASSLGSGRATDTQYF. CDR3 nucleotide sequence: TGTGCCAGCAGCTTAGGGAGCGGGAGGGCCACAGATACGCAGTATTTT.

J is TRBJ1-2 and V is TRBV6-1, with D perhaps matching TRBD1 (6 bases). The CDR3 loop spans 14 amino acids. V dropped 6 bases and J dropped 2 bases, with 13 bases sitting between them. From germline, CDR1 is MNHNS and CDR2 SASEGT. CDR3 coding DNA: TGTGCCAGCAGCACTGGACAGTACAACTATGGCTACACCTTC. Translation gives CASSTGQYNYGYTF.